This T cell receptor beta chain comes out of a study of cytomegalovirus exposure and HLA in healthy donors. Study observations and caveats: TCR beta V segments were, for the most part, productive about 87% or about 30% of the time in an earlier analysis. Reports credit the classifier with highly specific, highly sensitive diagnosis of cytomegalovirus status. Analysis was carried out at a later point, and it linked a missense DCLRE1C variant to TCR beta V- and J-gene trimming.

Notes on this clone: Its antigen is not known.

CDR1 is LNHDA and CDR2 is SQIVND in the germline V gene (reference sequence). V trimming: 9 bases; J trimming: 8 bases; junction bases outside the gene matches: 11. The CDR3 is 14 amino acids. For this donor, CMV serostatus was not recorded. The study ran its PCR with 60 Vbeta and 13 Jbeta primers. Assay: immunoSEQ multiplex PCR; the TCRdb copy retains only in-frame clones and omits some. Of over 100,000 clones detected, about 70% appear once; the ten largest clones hold just over 2%. The chain employs TRBV19 and TRBJ1-4; 8 bases are shared with TRBD1. The sequence was collected from a human donor in good health. Sequencing used PBMCs. The CDR3, as DNA: TGTGCCAGCTCAAACACAGGGGGGTCCGAAAAACTGTTTTTT. Its translation is CASSNTGGSEKLFF.